One and the same sample provided the 27 T cell receptor beta chains below, sequenced in a study of T cells after yellow fever vaccination. TCRdb independently ran MiXCR on the 5' RACE reads; one entry per CDR3 protein. The sample shows about 210,000 distinct CDR3 sequences, approximately 3% of them seen only once. This material consisted of CD4+ T cells sorted from PBMCs, taken 10 days after the yellow fever booster vaccination. The receptors derive from a man aged 18 to 30 who received the YFV17D yellow fever vaccine.

V gene TRBV5-6 combines with J gene TRBJ1-6, with D tentatively TRBD1 (6 bases). V was clipped by 4 bases and J by 5 bases, with 16 bases between them. In germline, CDR1 is SGHDT, CDR2 YYEEEE. CDR3 length equals 16 residues. In nucleotides, the CDR3 is TGTGCCAGCAGCGAACCTACAGGGACCGATAATTCACCCCTCCACTTT. As protein: CASSEPTGTDNSPLHF.

This chain uses TRBV7-2 with TRBJ1-6; D is uncertain. Germline loops: CDR1 SGHTA, CDR2 FQGNSA. V shed 2 bases and J shed 14 bases, with 19 bases lying between them. The CDR3 runs to 15 residues. CDR3 DNA sequence: TGTGCCAGCAGCTTATCGGCCGGACCAGTTGGGGCCCTCCACTTT. Translating it yields CASSLSAGPVGALHF.

The J gene is TRBJ1-4, the V gene TRBV7-2, with D maybe TRBD1 (5 bases). The length of the CDR3 is 16 residues. Trimming cost V 5 bases and J 10 bases, with 23 bases left between them. The germline V gene has CDR1 SGHTA and CDR2 FQGNSA. The CDR3 region is CASSNFAGPLPGKLFF. In nucleotides, the CDR3 is TGTGCCAGCAGCAATTTCGCGGGACCCCTCCCTGGAAAACTGTTTTTT.

This clonotype was observed many times. The chain couples TRBV4-2 to TRBJ2-2; TRBD1 matches 9 bases. Germline V gene lookup returns CDR1 LGHNA and CDR2 YNFKEQ. J was trimmed by 0 bases and V by 3 bases; bases with no gene match: 5. The CDR3 totals 17 residues. The CDR3 is CASSHPGQGSNTGELFF. The CDR3 DNA is TGTGCCAGCAGCCACCCGGGACAGGGTTCGAACACCGGGGAGCTGTTTTTT.

The sample holds many counts of this clonotype. The DNA for the CDR3 is TGTGCCAGCCGAGAAGCGCAGCCACCCTACGAGCAGTACTTC. Translated: CASREAQPPYEQYF. V is TRBV27 and J is TRBJ2-7, with D uncertain. Germline V gives CDR1 MNHEY, CDR2 SMNVEV (reference sequence). V was shortened by 8 bases and J by 2 bases, with 16 bases between the two germline ends. The length of the CDR3 is 14 residues.

This clonotype was observed a handful of times. Here the CDR3 reads CSARGTPNQPQHF. Written as DNA, the CDR3 is TGCAGTGCTAGAGGGACACCGAATCAGCCCCAGCATTTT. The genes are TRBV20-1 and TRBJ1-5; a possible D gene is TRBD1 (5 bases). Per germline, CDR1 DFQATT and CDR2 SNEGSKA (reference sequence). The V and J ends lost 1 base and 4 bases respectively, with 8 bases between them. There are 13 residues in the CDR3.

There are many counts of this clonotype. The chain links TRBV6-5 to TRBJ2-7, with TRBD1 matching 11 bases. Per germline, CDR1 MNHEY and CDR2 SVGAGI. The CDR3 runs to 15 residues. V was clipped by 5 bases and J by 2 bases; unmatched bases: 5. The CDR3 protein is CASSRSGQGAYEQYV. The CDR3 DNA follows: TGTGCCAGCAGTCGTTCGGGACAGGGGGCCTACGAGCAGTACGTC.

This sequence joins TRBV6-2 or TRBV6-3 and TRBJ2-1, with 7 bases matching TRBD1. CDR1 and CDR2 (germline): MNHEY, SVGEGT. CDR3 length: 17 residues. J was trimmed by 0 bases and V by 9 bases; bases with no gene match: 14. The CDR3 here is CASPTGQILFSYNEQFF. DNA for the CDR3: TGTGCCAGTCCAACGGGACAGATACTATTCTCCTACAATGAGCAGTTCTTC.

This clonotype was recorded many times. V is TRBV11-2 and J is TRBJ2-1; D possibly corresponds to TRBD1 (6 bases). Per the germline V gene, CDR1 is SGHAT and CDR2 is FQNNGV. The CDR3 has 18 residues. V was trimmed by 4 bases and J by 3 bases, leaving 22 bases between them. The CDR3 DNA is TGTGCCAGCAGCTCACCTGGCTGGGCAGGGACAAACTACAATGAGCAGTTCTTC. Amino acid sequence: CASSSPGWAGTNYNEQFF.

This chain uses TRBV20-1 with TRBJ1-5; D uncertain. V dropped 0 bases and J dropped 5 bases, with 14 bases sitting between them. The CDR3 is 15 amino acids. Germline V gives CDR1 DFQATT, CDR2 SNEGSKA (reference sequence). CDR3 residues: CSAREGRNIHQPQHF. The DNA for the CDR3 is TGCAGTGCTAGAGAGGGCAGGAATATCCATCAGCCCCAGCATTTT.

The chain has TRBV25-1 and TRBJ1-5; D uncertain. The CDR3 contains 16 residues. The V gene lost 7 bases and the J gene lost 5 bases, with 21 bases spanning the gap. From germline, CDR1 is MGHDK and CDR2 SYGVNS. The CDR3 spells CASINAGRPGYQPQHF. The CDR3 coding sequence is TGTGCCAGCATTAACGCGGGCAGACCCGGCTATCAGCCCCAGCATTTT.

This clonotype was recorded many times. The chain has TRBV7-2 and TRBJ2-3, with D perhaps given as TRBD1 or TRBD2 (5 bases each). CDR1 SGHTA and CDR2 FQGNSA come from the germline V gene. Trimming took off 6 bases at V and 2 bases at J, with 9 bases between the two ends. CDR3 size: 13 residues. CDR3: CASSRDLTDTQYF. DNA of the CDR3: TGTGCCAGCAGTCGGGACCTCACAGATACGCAGTATTTT.

This clonotype was observed many times. The chain employs TRBV12-3 or TRBV12-4 and TRBJ2-7, with no clear D. The V end lost 4 bases, the J end lost 0 bases, and 13 bases lay between the germline ends. This CDR3 has 15 residues. Here the CDR3 reads CASSSITDNSYEQYF. CDR3 DNA sequence: TGTGCCAGCAGTTCGATCACAGACAACTCCTACGAGCAGTACTTC.

This clonotype was seen a handful of times. V is TRBV5-1 and J is TRBJ1-2; 7 bases line up with TRBD1. Trimming took 7 bases from V and 8 from J; bases not matched to a gene: 5. The germline V gene encodes CDR1 SGHRS and CDR2 YFSETQ. The CDR3 extends over 11 amino acids. CDR3 nucleotide sequence: TGCGCCAGCGGGACAGCGCGGGGCTACACCTTC. Encoded protein: CASGTARGYTF.

This clonotype was observed a few times. This chain links TRBV6-5 with TRBJ2-2, with no clear D. The CDR3 runs 13 residues. V lost 7 bases, J lost 4 bases, and 10 bases lay in between. The V gene's germline CDR1 is MNHEY and CDR2 SVGAGI. CDR3 protein: CASIRLATGELFF. The DNA of the CDR3 is TGTGCCAGCATTCGACTGGCCACCGGGGAGCTGTTTTTT.

This clonotype was seen many times. This rearrangement joins TRBV3-1 to TRBJ2-7; 9 bases align to TRBD1. The CDR3 contains 15 residues. The germline CDR1 and CDR2 sequences are LGHDT and YNNKEL (reference sequence). V lost 3 bases to trimming and J lost 2 bases; unmatched junction nucleotides: 5. CDR3 amino acids: CASSQPGQGTYEQYF. Written as DNA, the CDR3 is TGTGCCAGCAGCCAGCCGGGACAGGGAACCTACGAGCAGTACTTC.

This clonotype was counted only a few times. This chain joins TRBV13 and TRBJ2-2; TRBD2 matches 8 bases. CDR3 length equals 16 residues. Germline CDR1 is PRHDT and CDR2 is FYEKMQ (reference sequence). Trimming removed 5 bases from V and 0 bases from J; junction bases left unmatched: 5. The CDR3 loop reads CASSLTRGANTGELFF. The DNA for the CDR3 is TGTGCCAGCAGCCTCACGCGGGGGGCGAACACCGGGGAGCTGTTTTTT.

The chain is built from TRBV3-1 and TRBJ2-2; maybe TRBD1 (6 bases). The V end was cut by 1 base, the J end by 5 bases, with 14 bases between. The CDR3 is 16 residues long. Germline CDR1 is LGHDT and CDR2 is YNNKEL (reference sequence). In DNA form, the CDR3 reads TGTGCCAGCAGCCAAGCCCGGCAAAGGGGGACCGGGGAGCTGTTTTTT. Its protein is CASSQARQRGTGELFF. The full variable domain, completed using reference TRBV3-1 and TRBJ2-2, is DTAVSQTPKYLVTQMGNDKSIKCEQNLGHDTMYWYKQDSKKFLKIMFSYNNKELIINETVPNRFSPKSPDKAHLNLHINSLELGDSAVYFCASSQARQRGTGELFFGEGSRLTVL.

The chain carries TRBV20-1 and TRBJ2-3, with 7 bases that match TRBD2. The length of the CDR3 is 14 residues. Germline V gene sequence: CDR1 DFQATT, CDR2 SNEGSKA (reference sequence). V dropped 3 bases and J dropped 2; count of bases not matched to a gene: 5. The CDR3: CSASLLANTDTQYF. The CDR3 region has the DNA TGCAGTGCTAGCTTACTAGCGAACACAGATACGCAGTATTTT.

This clonotype was observed at least ten times. The chain links TRBV9 to TRBJ1-1; no firm D call. The V end lost 4 bases, the J end lost 3 bases, and 10 bases lay between the germline ends. The CDR3 is made up of 13 amino acids. CDR1 is SGDLS and CDR2 is YYNGEE in the germline V gene. This chain's CDR3 is CASSPRSDTEAFF. The DNA of the CDR3 is TGTGCCAGCAGCCCCCGTAGCGACACTGAAGCTTTCTTT.

The chain employs TRBV5-1 and TRBJ2-7; TRBD2 matches 9 bases. The J segment lost 2 bases and the V segment lost 4 bases, leaving 19 bases of the junction unmatched. The CDR3 has 19 residues. Germline V gene data show CDR1 as SGHRS and CDR2 as YFSETQ. Here the CDR3 reads CASSHYAERGASITYEQYF. In nucleotides, the CDR3 is TGCGCCAGCAGCCATTACGCTGAGCGGGGGGCTTCAATCACCTACGAGCAGTACTTC.

This clonotype turned up a few times. The chain has TRBV6-5 and TRBJ2-1; possibly TRBD2 for D (5 bases). The V end lost 6 bases, the J end lost 3 bases, and 15 bases lay between the germline ends. The CDR3 totals 15 residues. Germline V gene sequence: CDR1 MNHEY, CDR2 SVGAGI. Here the CDR3 DNA reads TGTGCCAGCAGGTCATGGGCGGGCAGCTACAATGAGCAGTTCTTC. It is translated as CASRSWAGSYNEQFF.

The genes are TRBV4-1 and TRBJ1-2, with 9 bases that match TRBD1. The CDR3 sequence is 13 residues long. Trimming took 6 bases from V and 4 from J; bases not matched to a gene: 3. The germline gives CDR1 MGHRA, CDR2 YSYEKL. Here the CDR3 reads CASRATGGYGYTF. The CDR3 DNA reads as TGCGCCAGCAGGGCGACAGGGGGCTATGGCTACACCTTC.

This clonotype was observed at least ten times. V is TRBV7-2 and J is TRBJ2-1; 11 nucleotides agree with TRBD2. Trimming removed 2 bases from V and 10 bases from J; junction bases left unmatched: 13. The CDR3 length is 17 residues. Germline values: CDR1 SGHTA, CDR2 FQGNSA. DNA of the CDR3: TGTGCCAGCAGCTTATACGCCTCACTAGCGGGGGTAGGGGAGCAGTTCTTC. Its translation is CASSLYASLAGVGEQFF.

The chain joins TRBV12-3 or TRBV12-4 to TRBJ2-5; D perhaps matches TRBD1 (6 bases). The CDR3 has 13 amino acids. V was pared by 6 bases and J by 4 bases, with 12 bases between. CDR3 amino acids: CASSAQGPETQYF. The CDR3 bases are TGTGCCAGCAGCGCACAGGGTCCAGAGACCCAGTACTTC.

This clonotype was recorded at least ten times. The chain has TRBV6-6 and TRBJ2-3; 7 positions match TRBD2. J lost 4 bases, V lost 10 bases, and 2 bases had no gene match. Germline V CDR1 and CDR2: MNHNY, SVGAGI (reference sequence). CDR3 size: 11 residues. CDR3 region: CATGGSDTQYF. In DNA, the CDR3 is TGTGCCACCGGGGGGTCAGATACGCAGTATTTT.

At least ten counts were recorded for this clonotype. The chain has TRBV20-1 and TRBJ1-2; D possibly corresponds to TRBD1 (5 bases). The CDR3 spans 11 residues. The ends were cut back, 3 bases at V and 6 bases at J, with 8 bases in the middle. Germline V gene data show CDR1 as DFQATT and CDR2 as SNEGSKA (reference sequence). In DNA, the CDR3 is TGCAGTGCTAGCCGCAGGGATGGCTACACCTTC. It translates to CSASRRDGYTF.